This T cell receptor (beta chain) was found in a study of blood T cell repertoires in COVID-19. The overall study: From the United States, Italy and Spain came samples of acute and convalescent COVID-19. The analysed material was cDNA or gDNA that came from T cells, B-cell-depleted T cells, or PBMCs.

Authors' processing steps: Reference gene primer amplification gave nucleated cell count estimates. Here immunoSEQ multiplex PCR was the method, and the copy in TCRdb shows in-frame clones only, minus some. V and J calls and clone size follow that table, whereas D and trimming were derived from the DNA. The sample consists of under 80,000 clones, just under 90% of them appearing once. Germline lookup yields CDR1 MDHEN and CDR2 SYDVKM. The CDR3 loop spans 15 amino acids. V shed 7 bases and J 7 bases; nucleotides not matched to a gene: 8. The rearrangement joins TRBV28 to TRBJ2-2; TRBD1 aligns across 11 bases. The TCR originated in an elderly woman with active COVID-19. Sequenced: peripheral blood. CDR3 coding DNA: TGTGCCAGCATCCCCGGGACAGGGGGGAGCGGGGAGCTGTTTTTT. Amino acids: CASIPGTGGSGELFF. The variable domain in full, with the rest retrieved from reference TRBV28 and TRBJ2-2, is DVKVTQSSRYLVKRTGEKVFLECVQDMDHENMFWYRQDPGLGLRLIYFSYDVKMKEKGDIPEGYSVSREKKERFSLILESASTNQTSMYLCASIPGTGGSGELFFGEGSRLTVL.